These 15 T cell receptor beta chains were all obtained from the same sample, sequenced in a study of blood T cell repertoires in COVID-19. The assay was immunoSEQ multiplex PCR, and TCRdb's table has in-frame clones only and misses some. The data contain 110,000 or so clones, over 75% of them singletons. The specimen was peripheral blood. The receptors derive from a man over 45 with acute or convalescent COVID-19.

The V and J genes are TRBV3-1 (or the pseudogene TRBV3-2) and TRBJ1-2; tentatively, D is TRBD1 (5 bases). Germline loops: CDR1 LGHDT, CDR2 YNNKEL (reference sequence). V lost 3 bases, J lost 7 bases, and 12 bases lay in between. The CDR3 totals 13 residues. The DNA of the CDR3 is TGTGCCAGCAGCCAGGGAGGGGATGGTGGCTACACCTTC. Its translation: CASSQGGDGGYTF.

The chain has TRBV6-1 and TRBJ1-1; a weak D match, TRBD1 (6 bases). The CDR3 extends over 15 amino acids. V was trimmed by 3 bases and J by 4 bases, leaving 15 bases between them. Germline loops: CDR1 MNHNS, CDR2 SASEGT. This chain's CDR3 is CASSERTGLATEAFF. The DNA for the CDR3 is TGTGCCAGCAGTGAGAGAACAGGGTTGGCCACTGAAGCTTTCTTT.

The CDR3: CAISEGLAYDEQFF. The CDR3 region has the DNA TGTGCCATCAGTGAGGGACTAGCTTATGATGAGCAGTTCTTC. The V call is TRBV10-3, the J call TRBJ2-1; 8 bases fit TRBD2. This CDR3 comprises 14 residues. V lost 2 bases to trimming and J lost 8 bases; unmatched junction nucleotides: 5. Germline CDR1 and CDR2: ENHRY and SYGVKD.

This clone was observed a handful of times. The chain has TRBV7-9 and TRBJ1-1; no firm D call. Germline loops: CDR1 SEHNR, CDR2 FQNEAQ (reference sequence). With 4 bases removed from V and 8 bases from J, the gap between germline ends came to 17 bases. The CDR3 totals 14 residues. The CDR3 reads CASSSYSGRGEAFF. The CDR3 DNA reads TGTGCCAGCAGCTCCTACAGCGGTCGCGGGGAAGCTTTCTTT.

The rearrangement joins TRBV18 to TRBJ2-7, with 8 bases identical to TRBD1. There are 15 residues in the CDR3. The junction had 8 bases not matched to a gene; V was cut back by 6 bases and J by 1 base. Germline loops: CDR1 KGHSH, CDR2 LQKENI. The CDR3 protein is CASSPQGARSYEQYF. DNA of the CDR3: TGTGCCAGCTCTCCGCAGGGGGCCAGGTCCTACGAGCAGTACTTC.

V and J are TRBV5-1 and TRBJ2-1; 14 bases are a match to TRBD2. Losses at the gene ends were 5 bases for V and 6 bases for J; bases not matched to a gene: 7. The length of the CDR3 is 16 residues. Germline loops: CDR1 SGHRS, CDR2 YFSETQ. Here the CDR3 reads CASRSPGLAGVNEQFF. The CDR3 region has the DNA TGCGCCAGCAGGTCGCCGGGACTAGCGGGAGTCAATGAGCAGTTCTTC.

This chain connects TRBV7-2 to TRBJ2-3, with 15 bases aligning to TRBD2. The germline V gene has CDR1 SGHTA and CDR2 FQGNSA. This CDR3 comprises 16 residues. V lost 5 bases, J lost 6 bases, and 6 bases stayed unmatched. The CDR3 DNA reads TGTGCCAGCAGCACGGGACTAGCGGGAGGTTTGGATACGCAGTATTTT. Translated: CASSTGLAGGLDTQYF. The full variable domain, in which reference TRBV7-2 and TRBJ2-3 provide the parts outside the CDR3, is GAGVSQSPSNKVTEKGKDVELRCDPISGHTALYWYRQSLGQGLEFLIYFQGNSAPDKSGLPSDRFSAERTGGSVSTLTIQRTQQEDSAVYLCASSTGLAGGLDTQYFGPGTRLTVL.

The chain is built from TRBV6-5 and TRBJ1-1; D unclear. Per the germline V gene, CDR1 is MNHEY and CDR2 is SVGAGI. Trimming stripped 1 base from V and 11 bases from J, with 8 bases between. CDR3 size: 11 residues. This CDR3 reads CASSYFGSAFF. The CDR3 nucleotides read TGTGCCAGCAGTTACTTTGGGAGTGCTTTCTTT.

The chain combines TRBV11-3 with TRBJ2-7, with 8 nucleotides matching TRBD2. J was trimmed by 3 bases and V by 4 bases; bases with no gene match: 5. CDR1 is SGHNT and CDR2 is YENEEA in the germline V gene. The CDR3 is 14 amino acids. The CDR3 is CASSSERENYEQYF. The CDR3 nucleotides read TGTGCCAGCAGCTCGGAGCGGGAGAACTACGAGCAGTACTTC.

The chain carries TRBV9 and TRBJ2-1, with 10 positions matching TRBD2. Germline V lookup: CDR1 SGDLS, CDR2 YYNGEE. V lost 4 bases, J lost 6 bases, and 7 bases stayed unmatched. The CDR3 has 15 residues. The CDR3 coding sequence is TGTGCCAGCAGCCCTAGCGGGAGCTTGTCCAATGAGCAGTTCTTC. It codes for CASSPSGSLSNEQFF.

This clone was seen only once. The chain links TRBV7-9 to TRBJ1-6; 11 bases agree with TRBD1. Germline V gives CDR1 SEHNR, CDR2 FQNEAQ (reference sequence). The CDR3 is made up of 15 amino acids. Trimming at V came to 4 bases and at J to 6 bases, leaving 2 bases not matched to a gene. The CDR3 reads CASSWGQGGNSPLHF. As DNA, the CDR3 is TGTGCCAGCAGCTGGGGACAGGGGGGTAATTCACCCCTCCACTTT.

V is TRBV6-5 and J is TRBJ2-5; 7 nucleotides line up with TRBD1. Near its end, the DNA agrees better with TRBJ2-7, so the J call may be wrong. Germline-derived CDR1 and CDR2 are MNHEY and SVGAGI. CDR3 length: 14 amino acids. In nucleotides, the CDR3 is TGTGCCAGCGGCCAGCCGGGACAGACCTACGAGCAGTACTTC. Amino acid sequence: CASGQPGQTYEQYF.

The sample holds one count of this clone. The chain combines TRBV6-5 with TRBJ1-1, with D possibly matching TRBD1 (5 bases). The V gene lost 6 bases and the J gene lost 1 base, with 9 bases spanning the gap. The CDR3 loop spans 13 amino acids. Germline CDR1 and CDR2: MNHEY and SVGAGI. This chain's CDR3 is CASSLTENTEAFF. CDR3 bases: TGTGCCAGCAGCCTGACAGAGAACACTGAAGCTTTCTTT.

The chain recombines TRBV7-3 with TRBJ2-3; TRBD2 matches 15 bases. The CDR3 runs 21 residues. With V trimmed by 5 bases and J by 5 bases, 20 bases remained unmatched. The germline CDR1 and CDR2 sequences are SGHTA and FQGTGA. The CDR3: CASSPGGVRPGLAGGKDTQYF. DNA of the CDR3: TGTGCCAGCAGCCCCGGGGGCGTCCGGCCCGGACTAGCGGGGGGGAAAGATACGCAGTATTTT. The full variable domain, completed using reference TRBV7-3 and TRBJ2-3, is GAGVSQTPSNKVTEKGKYVELRCDPISGHTALYWYRQSLGQGPEFLIYFQGTGAADDSGLPNDRFFAVRPEGSVSTLKIQRTERGDSAVYLCASSPGGVRPGLAGGKDTQYFGPGTRLTVL.

In this sample, this clone turned up once. The CDR3 sequence: CASSLGLAGGETQYF. The CDR3 DNA is TGTGCCAGCAGTCTTGGACTAGCGGGAGGGGAGACCCAGTACTTC. The chain carries TRBV6-5 and TRBJ2-5; 15 bases fit TRBD2. This CDR3 comprises 15 residues. The trim removed 5 bases at V and 5 bases at J, leaving 3 bases unmatched. CDR1 and CDR2 (germline): MNHEY, SVGAGI.